These T cell receptor beta chains were read from a single sample in a study of cytomegalovirus exposure and HLA in healthy donors. Some clones are missing from TCRdb's copy, which holds only in-frame ones; the method was immunoSEQ multiplex PCR. The data hold 200,000 to 250,000 clones, with roughly 82% observed a single time. Source material: PBMCs. All receptors derive from a woman in her thirties or forties in good health and CMV-seropositive. Each CDR3 is given with its conserved first and last residue. Fields, in order: CDR3 protein, CDR3 DNA, clone size, D gene, V gene, J gene. The D gene is left open where the match is weak. Clone sizes are given selectively: once, few, many, or a class where the clone is expanded.

cdr3_aa: CASSYPGTGNQPQHF
cdr3_nt: TGTGCCAGCAGTTACCCCGGGACAGGGAATCAGCCCCAGCATTTT
clone_size: -
d_call: TRBD1
v_call: TRBV6-6
j_call: TRBJ1-5

cdr3_aa: CASSNLAGDYNEQFF
cdr3_nt: TGTGCCAGCAGTAATCTAGCGGGAGACTACAATGAGCAGTTCTTC
clone_size: -
d_call: TRBD2
v_call: TRBV6-5
j_call: TRBJ2-1

cdr3_aa: CASSLTGTPQETQYF
cdr3_nt: TGTGCCAGCAGCTTAACCGGGACTCCCCAAGAGACCCAGTACTTC
clone_size: few
d_call: -
v_call: TRBV7-3
j_call: TRBJ2-5

cdr3_aa: CASRDPPGGNTIYF
cdr3_nt: TGTGCCAGCAGAGATCCCCCCGGGGGAAACACCATATATTTT
clone_size: -
d_call: -
v_call: TRBV7-3
j_call: TRBJ1-3

cdr3_aa: CASSQVGQGYNSPLHF
cdr3_nt: TGTGCCAGCAGCCAGGTGGGACAGGGGTACAATTCACCCCTCCACTTT
clone_size: -
d_call: TRBD1
v_call: TRBV28
j_call: TRBJ1-6

cdr3_aa: CSGQGGYGYTF
cdr3_nt: TGCAGCGGGCAGGGAGGCTATGGCTACACCTTC
clone_size: -
d_call: -
v_call: TRBV29-1
j_call: TRBJ1-2

cdr3_aa: CASRPDRGWVYGYTF
cdr3_nt: TGTGCCAGCAGACCCGACAGGGGGTGGGTCTATGGCTACACCTTC
clone_size: -
d_call: TRBD1
v_call: TRBV27
j_call: TRBJ1-2

cdr3_aa: CASISRNEQFF
cdr3_nt: TGTGCCAGCATTAGTCGGAATGAGCAGTTCTTC
clone_size: -
d_call: -
v_call: TRBV2
j_call: TRBJ2-1

cdr3_aa: CASSQVAGGGYGYTF
cdr3_nt: TGCGCCAGCAGCCAAGTAGCAGGGGGAGGTTATGGCTACACCTTC
clone_size: -
d_call: TRBD1
v_call: TRBV4-1
j_call: TRBJ1-2

cdr3_aa: CASSLGHSLGGYTF
cdr3_nt: TGTGCCAGCAGCTTGGGACACTCGTTAGGAGGCTACACCTTC
clone_size: few
d_call: -
v_call: TRBV28
j_call: TRBJ1-2

cdr3_aa: CASSLGSGTSGADTQYF
cdr3_nt: TGTGCCAGCAGCTTAGGGTCTGGGACTAGCGGGGCAGATACGCAGTATTTT
clone_size: -
d_call: TRBD2
v_call: TRBV7-9
j_call: TRBJ2-3

cdr3_aa: CASSQDGSFNQPQHF
cdr3_nt: TGCGCCAGCAGCCAAGATGGGAGTTTCAATCAGCCCCAGCATTTT
clone_size: -
d_call: -
v_call: TRBV4-3
j_call: TRBJ1-5

cdr3_aa: CASSYSPSGGQETQYF
cdr3_nt: TGTGCCAGCAGTTACTCCCCATCCGGGGGGCAAGAGACCCAGTACTTC
clone_size: -
d_call: TRBD2
v_call: TRBV6-5
j_call: TRBJ2-5

cdr3_aa: CASSLPMNQPQHF
cdr3_nt: TGTGCCAGCAGTCTACCAATGAATCAGCCCCAGCATTTT
clone_size: -
d_call: -
v_call: TRBV28
j_call: TRBJ1-5

cdr3_aa: CASGPVAYGYTF
cdr3_nt: TGTGCTAGTGGTCCCGTGGCCTATGGCTACACCTTC
clone_size: -
d_call: -
v_call: TRBV12-5
j_call: TRBJ1-2

cdr3_aa: CASSSATGLPNSPLHF
cdr3_nt: TGTGCCAGCAGCTCAGCGACAGGGCTTCCCAATTCACCCCTCCACTTT
clone_size: -
d_call: TRBD1
v_call: TRBV5-6
j_call: TRBJ1-6

cdr3_aa: CASSNQGNYGYTF
cdr3_nt: TGTGCCAGCAGCAATCAGGGTAACTATGGCTACACCTTC
clone_size: -
d_call: -
v_call: TRBV11-2
j_call: TRBJ1-2

cdr3_aa: CASSSGLAVNTEAFF
cdr3_nt: TGTGCCAGCAGTTCCGGACTGGCGGTGAACACTGAAGCTTTCTTT
clone_size: once
d_call: -
v_call: TRBV6-5
j_call: TRBJ1-1

cdr3_aa: CAWTGPDDNPNYGYTF
cdr3_nt: TGTGCCTGGACTGGGCCCGACGATAACCCTAACTATGGCTACACCTTC
clone_size: -
d_call: -
v_call: TRBV30
j_call: TRBJ1-2

cdr3_aa: CASSQGGPYEQYF
cdr3_nt: TGTGCCAGCAGCCAAGGCGGGCCCTACGAGCAGTACTTC
clone_size: -
d_call: -
v_call: TRBV14
j_call: TRBJ2-7

cdr3_aa: CASSRSLAGGAGNEQFF
cdr3_nt: TGTGCCAGCAGCCGATCCTTGGCGGGAGGCGCGGGCAATGAGCAGTTCTTC
clone_size: -
d_call: TRBD2
v_call: TRBV11-3
j_call: TRBJ2-1

cdr3_aa: CASAPDRAGNSPLHF
cdr3_nt: TGTGCTAGTGCCCCGGACAGGGCGGGGAATTCACCCCTCCACTTT
clone_size: -
d_call: TRBD1
v_call: TRBV12-5
j_call: TRBJ1-6

cdr3_aa: CASSQGRTLSSGANVLTF
cdr3_nt: TGTGCCAGCTCGCAGGGGCGAACCCTCAGCTCTGGGGCCAACGTCCTGACTTTC
clone_size: few
d_call: -
v_call: TRBV18
j_call: TRBJ2-6

cdr3_aa: CASSTLPRSAEAFF
cdr3_nt: TGTGCCAGCAGTACCCTCCCCCGGTCGGCTGAAGCTTTCTTT
clone_size: few
d_call: -
v_call: TRBV27
j_call: TRBJ1-1

cdr3_aa: CASSSRGTGELFF
cdr3_nt: TGTGCCAGCAGCTCGCGAGGGACCGGGGAGCTGTTTTTT
clone_size: -
d_call: -
v_call: TRBV11-3
j_call: TRBJ2-2

cdr3_aa: CASSSVGTGRTDTQYF
cdr3_nt: TGTGCCAGCAGCTCCGTGGGGACAGGGCGCACAGATACGCAGTATTTT
clone_size: -
d_call: TRBD1
v_call: TRBV7-6
j_call: TRBJ2-3

cdr3_aa: CASSGTGLAGLGFNIQYF
cdr3_nt: TGCGCCAGCAGCGGAACGGGACTAGCGGGACTAGGGTTTAACATTCAGTACTTC
clone_size: -
d_call: TRBD2
v_call: TRBV5-1
j_call: TRBJ2-4

cdr3_aa: CASSIRGGTRANEQFF
cdr3_nt: TGTGCCAGTAGTATCCGGGGCGGGACTAGGGCTAATGAGCAGTTCTTC
clone_size: -
d_call: TRBD2
v_call: TRBV19
j_call: TRBJ2-1

cdr3_aa: CASSQISAGAYEKLFF
cdr3_nt: TGTGCCAGCAGTCAAATTTCGGCAGGGGCTTATGAAAAACTGTTTTTT
clone_size: -
d_call: -
v_call: TRBV28
j_call: TRBJ1-4

cdr3_aa: CASSFGGGSREQYF
cdr3_nt: TGTGCCAGCAGCTTCGGGGGTGGGTCTCGAGAGCAGTACTTC
clone_size: -
d_call: -
v_call: TRBV7-9
j_call: TRBJ2-7

cdr3_aa: CASSPLGEGYNSPLHF
cdr3_nt: TGTGCCAGTAGTCCCCTCGGGGAGGGCTATAATTCACCCCTCCACTTT
clone_size: once
d_call: -
v_call: TRBV19
j_call: TRBJ1-6

cdr3_aa: CASTSWGQGVSGANVLTF
cdr3_nt: TGTGCCAGCACCTCCTGGGGACAGGGGGTATCTGGGGCCAACGTCCTGACTTTC
clone_size: -
d_call: TRBD1
v_call: TRBV28
j_call: TRBJ2-6

cdr3_aa: CASRGQGSSGELFF
cdr3_nt: TGTGCCAGCAGGGGACAGGGGAGCAGCGGGGAGCTGTTTTTT
clone_size: -
d_call: TRBD1
v_call: TRBV2
j_call: TRBJ2-2

cdr3_aa: CASSIGGSGNTIYF
cdr3_nt: TGTGCCAGTAGTATAGGAGGGAGCGGAAACACCATATATTTT
clone_size: -
d_call: -
v_call: TRBV19
j_call: TRBJ1-3

cdr3_aa: CASSGGTVYEQYF
cdr3_nt: TGTGCCAGCAGTGGAGGGACAGTTTACGAGCAGTACTTC
clone_size: -
d_call: TRBD1
v_call: TRBV2
j_call: TRBJ2-7

cdr3_aa: CASSLGSGESYGYTF
cdr3_nt: TGTGCCAGCAGCTTAGGATCAGGGGAGAGTTATGGCTACACCTTC
clone_size: -
d_call: -
v_call: TRBV7-9
j_call: TRBJ1-2

cdr3_aa: CACQRGARGNQPQHF
cdr3_nt: TGTGCCTGTCAACGGGGGGCGCGAGGCAATCAGCCCCAGCATTTT
clone_size: -
d_call: -
v_call: TRBV30
j_call: TRBJ1-5

cdr3_aa: CASSRLGTNYGYTF
cdr3_nt: TGTGCCAGCAGCCGTTTGGGGACAAACTATGGCTACACCTTC
clone_size: -
d_call: -
v_call: TRBV4-2
j_call: TRBJ1-2

cdr3_aa: CASSYFGTVNYGYTF
cdr3_nt: TGTGCCAGCAGCTACTTCGGGACAGTTAACTATGGCTACACCTTC
clone_size: -
d_call: TRBD1
v_call: TRBV11-3
j_call: TRBJ1-2